Each of the 9 T cell receptor beta chains below was sequenced from the same sample in a study of response to subunit inactivated influenza vaccine. TCRdb re-called the RT-PCR reads through MiXCR, storing one row per CDR3 protein. Here the sample spans about 240,000 distinct CDR3 sequences, less than 15% being singletons. The sequencing here drew on non-naive T cells sorted from PBMCs, taken approximately 15 days before vaccination. The receptors originated from a man between 45 and 60 years old who received an inactivated influenza vaccine.

The CDR3 nucleotides read TGTGCCAGCAGTACCCAGACAGGGATCTATGGCTACACCTTC. Its protein product is CASSTQTGIYGYTF. This chain joins TRBV28 and TRBJ1-2; 7 bases agree with TRBD1. The CDR3 length is 14 residues. CDR1 MDHEN and CDR2 SYDVKM come from the germline V gene. Trimming took 5 bases from V and 4 from J; bases not matched to a gene: 7.

This clonotype was seen more than once but under ten times. V gene TRBV19 combines with J gene TRBJ2-7; D is possibly TRBD1 or TRBD2 (5 bases each). Trimming pared 6 bases from V and 3 bases from J, leaving 30 bases between. Germline V gene sequence: CDR1 LNHDA, CDR2 SQIVND (reference sequence). This CDR3 spans 19 amino acids. CDR3 sequence: CASSPELRDRTLRVYEQYF. The DNA of the CDR3 is TGTGCCAGTAGCCCCGAACTCCGGGACCGAACTCTGAGGGTCTACGAGCAGTACTTC. Full variable domain (missing parts from reference TRBV19 and TRBJ2-7): DGGITQSPKYLFRKEGQNVTLSCEQNLNHDAMYWYRQDPGQGLRLIYYSQIVNDFQKGDIAEGYSVSREKKESFPLTVTSAQKNPTAFYLCASSPELRDRTLRVYEQYFGPGTRLTVT.

This clonotype was picked up many times. The chain uses TRBV10-3 and TRBJ1-1; tentatively, D is TRBD1 (6 bases). CDR1 and CDR2 (germline): ENHRY, SYGVKD. The CDR3 covers 15 residues. V was shortened by 3 bases and J by 1 base, with 12 bases between the two germline ends. The CDR3 DNA follows: TGTGCCATCAGTGATAAGGGGGGGGGGAACACTGAAGCTTTCTTT. This translates into CAISDKGGGNTEAFF.

Only a few counts were recorded for this clonotype. The chain employs TRBV5-8 and TRBJ2-3, with a possible D match to TRBD2 (7 bases). V gave up 6 bases and J gave up 1 base, with 12 bases separating them. This CDR3 has 14 residues. Per germline, CDR1 SGHTS and CDR2 YDEGEE. The CDR3 DNA is TGTGCCAGCACGCAGGGGAGGGGCACAGATACGCAGTATTTT. This encodes CASTQGRGTDTQYF.

The chain joins TRBV7-7 to TRBJ2-5; 7 nucleotides line up with TRBD2. Trimming removed 5 bases from V and 2 bases from J; junction bases left unmatched: 5. CDR1 and CDR2 (germline): SSHAT, FNYEAQ (reference sequence). The CDR3 contains 14 residues. Written as DNA, the CDR3 is TGTGCCAGCAGCATCTCGGGACTACAAGAGACCCAGTACTTC. Amino acids: CASSISGLQETQYF.

The J gene is TRBJ1-2, the V gene TRBV28; D uncertain. The CDR3 contains 10 residues. V dropped 3 bases and J dropped 6 bases, with 2 bases sitting between them. The germline V gene encodes CDR1 MDHEN and CDR2 SYDVKM. CDR3 in DNA: TGTGCCAGCAGTTTTAATGGCTACACCTTC. Amino acid sequence: CASSFNGYTF.

This clonotype was observed at least ten times. The chain is built from TRBV4-1 and TRBJ2-5, with 8 nucleotides matching TRBD2. This CDR3 region has 16 residues. Germline CDR1 reads MGHRA; CDR2 reads YSYEKL. J was trimmed by 5 bases and V by 6 bases; bases with no gene match: 14. The DNA for the CDR3 is TGCGCCAGCAGGGGCGGTAGAGGCGGGGGGCGGGAGACCCAGTACTTC. This sequence encodes CASRGGRGGGRETQYF.

This clonotype was picked up a small number of times. The chain combines TRBV9 with TRBJ2-3, with 7 nucleotides matching TRBD1. Trimming removed 0 bases from V and 1 base from J; junction bases left unmatched: 5. Germline CDR1 and CDR2: SGDLS and YYNGEE. The CDR3 covers 16 residues. The CDR3 coding sequence is TGTGCCAGCAGCGTAGAATACAGGGGTGGCACAGATACGCAGTATTTT. Protein product: CASSVEYRGGTDTQYF.

This clonotype was found a few times. The rearrangement joins TRBV3-1 to TRBJ2-2; D is perhaps TRBD1 or TRBD2 (6 bases each). The CDR3 covers 16 residues. V was pared by 4 bases and J by 4 bases, with 16 bases between. Per the germline V gene, CDR1 is LGHDT and CDR2 is YNNKEL (reference sequence). The CDR3 sequence is CASSRGSGARTGELFF. CDR3 bases: TGTGCCAGCAGCCGGGGGTCGGGGGCGCGCACCGGGGAGCTGTTTTTT. The full variable domain, completed using reference TRBV3-1 and TRBJ2-2, is DTAVSQTPKYLVTQMGNDKSIKCEQNLGHDTMYWYKQDSKKFLKIMFSYNNKELIINETVPNRFSPKSPDKAHLNLHINSLELGDSAVYFCASSRGSGARTGELFFGEGSRLTVL.